This T cell receptor (beta chain) emerged from a study of cytomegalovirus exposure and HLA in healthy donors. General study results and limits: Reportedly, TCR beta sequences accurately predicted HLA-A and HLA-B alleles in most subjects.

A remark on this clone: What it recognizes is unknown.

PCR was performed using 60 Vbeta and 13 Jbeta primers. Using immunoSEQ multiplex PCR, the repertoire was profiled, and TCRdb retains in-frame clones only, with some absent. The table includes 150,000 to 200,000 clones, 80% to 85% detected once. With 3 bases clipped from V and 2 bases from J, the junction kept 9 bases outside the gene matches. Germline assignment: CDR1 LNHDA and CDR2 SQIVND (reference sequence). The CDR3 spans 16 residues. The chain uses TRBV19 and TRBJ1-2, with 7 bases fitting TRBD1. The sample consisted of PBMCs. The TCR was taken from a woman aged 18-29 years in good health and CMV-seropositive. CDR3 in amino acids: CASSILGTEGNYGYTF. CDR3 nucleotides: TGTGCCAGTAGTATTCTCGGGACAGAGGGAAACTATGGCTACACCTTC.